These 9 T cell receptor beta chains share one sample of origin, sequenced in a study of human T cells and chemical hapten exposure. One entry per CDR3 protein, called by TCRdb with MiXCR from the RACE reads. The table records about 96,000 distinct CDR3 sequences, about 9.3% of them present only once. Time point specified: patch test 2, 6 weeks after DPC sensitization. Treatment of the sample: therapeutic diphenylcyclopropenone sensitization with weekly scalp DPC. The material sequenced was whole blood, taken in connection with sensitization to the hapten diphenylcyclopropenone (DPC). The receptors come from a woman aged 40 to 50 with alopecia areata. Some clones in this sample may be carry-over from other donors' samples.

A few counts support this clonotype. This chain connects TRBV19 to TRBJ1-2, with D tentatively TRBD1 (5 bases). Germline assignment: CDR1 LNHDA and CDR2 SQIVND (reference sequence). Trimming shortened V by 5 bases and J by 7 bases, and 20 bases separated the two germline ends. This CDR3 has 15 amino acids. CDR3 amino acids: CASSSYHGQGAGYTF. CDR3 DNA sequence: TGTGCCAGTAGTTCCTATCATGGGCAGGGCGCTGGCTACACCTTC.

This clonotype was counted at least ten times. The rearrangement uses TRBV10-3 and TRBJ2-5, with 7 positions matching TRBD2. V dropped 5 bases and J dropped 7; count of bases not matched to a gene: 4. This CDR3 is 12 amino acids long. Germline V gene sequence: CDR1 ENHRY, CDR2 SYGVKD. The CDR3 loop reads CAISTGGGTQYF. CDR3 in DNA: TGTGCCATCAGTACTGGCGGGGGGACCCAGTACTTC.

This clonotype was detected only a few times. The V gene is TRBV10-3, the J gene TRBJ2-1; D gene ambiguous. The V gene's germline CDR1 is ENHRY and CDR2 SYGVKD. Trimming took 8 bases from V and 3 from J, leaving 5 bases between them. CDR3 length: 11 residues. CDR3 in amino acids: CAIGDYNEQFF. The DNA for the CDR3 is TGTGCCATCGGCGACTACAATGAGCAGTTCTTC.

Concerning this clonotype: Given a much more abundant clone one base away, this may be a read error. The CDR3 carries no conserved terminal phenylalanine or tryptophan, so it likely arises from a read error. The V and J genes are TRBV11-2 and TRBJ2-7, with no clear D. The CDR3 consists of 12 residues. The V gene's germline CDR1 is SGHAT and CDR2 FQNNGV. The ends were cut back, 5 bases at V and 3 bases at J, with 8 bases in the middle. CDR3 nucleotides: TGTGCCAGCAGCGGAAACAGCTACGAGCAGTACATC. Translation gives CASSGNSYEQYI.

The chain uses TRBV12-3 or TRBV12-4 and TRBJ2-3; 10 nucleotides agree with TRBD2. The CDR3 sequence is 18 residues long. Trimming cost V 6 bases and J 2 bases; bases outside gene matches: 14. This chain's CDR3 is CASRDSPSGREDTDTQYF. The CDR3 DNA reads TGTGCCAGCAGAGATAGTCCAAGCGGGAGGGAAGACACAGATACGCAGTATTTT.

This clonotype was detected many times. The chain joins TRBV7-3 to TRBJ2-3; unclear D gene. CDR3 length: 16 residues. Trimming took off 2 bases at V and 4 bases at J, with 16 bases between the two ends. Germline V lookup: CDR1 SGHTA, CDR2 FQGTGA. This CDR3 is CASSLFGRSPPDTQYF. In nucleotides, the CDR3 is TGTGCCAGCAGCTTATTCGGCCGTTCCCCACCAGATACGCAGTATTTT.

This clonotype was counted between two and nine times. The chain carries TRBV10-2 and TRBJ2-5, with TRBD2 matching 12 bases. The CDR3 extends over 18 amino acids. V dropped 3 bases and J dropped 4; count of bases not matched to a gene: 12. The germline V gene has CDR1 WSHSY and CDR2 SAAADI. The CDR3 loop is CASSDDFGGLAGIETQYF. CDR3 sequence (DNA): TGCGCCAGCAGTGATGATTTCGGCGGACTAGCGGGAATAGAGACCCAGTACTTC.

This clonotype has a count of ten or more. The gene calls are TRBV12-3 or TRBV12-4 and TRBJ2-1, with 7 bases that match TRBD2. With 8 bases clipped from V and 10 bases from J, the junction kept 14 bases outside the gene matches. The CDR3 contains 14 residues. The CDR3 reads CASGSLAESGEQFF. The CDR3 nucleotides read TGTGCCAGCGGAAGCCTAGCGGAATCGGGGGAGCAGTTCTTC.

This clonotype was seen only a few times. The chain employs TRBV20-1 and TRBJ2-7; tentative D call: TRBD1 (5 bases). V lost 5 bases and J 5 bases, leaving 13 bases between the germline ends. This CDR3 region has 12 residues. Germline V gene data show CDR1 as DFQATT and CDR2 as SNEGSKA (reference sequence). CDR3 DNA sequence: TGCAGTGCTGTCTCTCCAGGGCACGAGCAGTACTTC. Amino acids: CSAVSPGHEQYF.